Sequencing of this TCR beta chain was carried out in a study of read filtering for tumor transcriptome and immune sequencing. On the study more broadly: Fewer than ten patients were R-ISS I, approximately 15 were R-ISS II, 6 or 7 were R-ISS III.

Every patient had bone marrow sampled while the disease was active. The library was built from around 400 ng RNA with molecular barcoded adaptors for alpha/delta and beta/gamma chains. In TCRdb, the reads were re-called with MiXCR into one record per CDR3 protein. The sample has some 80,000 distinct CDR3 sequences, 12% seen once. General observations from the study: The sorted CD138-negative fraction was a mixed bone marrow immune population, not purified T cells.

This clonotype was seen a few times. Its antigen is undetermined. V was clipped by 6 bases and J by 4 bases, with 14 bases between them. The length of the CDR3 is 13 residues. Germline-derived CDR1 and CDR2 are SGHRS and YFSETQ. Sequencing was done on a sample of a population of CD138-negative cells sorted from bone marrow. The origin of this receptor is a donor aged 40 or older with multiple myeloma. This rearrangement joins TRBV5-1 to TRBJ2-7; D is perhaps TRBD2 (6 bases). The CDR3 is CASKTGDGYEQYF. CDR3 bases: TGCGCCAGCAAAACGGGAGATGGTTACGAGCAGTACTTC.